This record concerns one T cell receptor beta chain sequence. The data belong to a study of blood T cell repertoires in COVID-19. Study information: Researchers got acute and convalescent COVID-19 samples from the United States, Italy and Spain. PBMCs, B-cell-depleted T cells, or T cells were the source of the cDNA or gDNA that made up the material.

The data were produced by immunoSEQ multiplex PCR, yet TCRdb's version contains in-frame clones alone and is incomplete. In the table there are 250,000 to 400,000 clones, more than 75% of which are singletons. Participants were placed into cohorts based on the clinical history they reported. Before being deemed recovered, Cohort 3 donors had two negative PCRs, clearance, or symptom resolution. This receptor was obtained from a woman aged 25 to 39 who had recovered from COVID-19. The sample taken for sequencing was PBMCs or T cells enriched from blood (not recorded which).

The CDR3 loop reads CASSYSRVPNYGYTF. The DNA of the CDR3 is TGTGCCAGCAGTTACTCGCGGGTACCTAACTATGGCTACACCTTC. This rearrangement joins TRBV6-2 or TRBV6-3 to TRBJ1-2; D not resolved. Germline V CDR1 and CDR2: MNHEY, SVGEGT. V lost 0 bases and J lost 0, with 8 bases in between. The CDR3 consists of 15 residues.